Below are 30 T cell receptor beta chains sequenced from a single sample in a study of T-cell memory formation after mild COVID-19. MiXCR, applied by TCRdb to the 5' RACE reads, yields one record per CDR3 protein. The sample shows approximately 200,000 distinct CDR3 sequences, roughly 17% of them seen only once. The sample consisted of PBMCs or a T cell subset sorted from them (not recorded which). Every receptor here comes from an adult woman who had mild COVID-19 (a few samples of this study predate the infection). Cell type and time point are not known.

V usage is TRBV3-1 and J usage is TRBJ2-7; D perhaps matches TRBD2 (6 bases). The CDR3 loop spans 15 amino acids. V was trimmed by 2 bases and J by 7 bases, leaving 18 bases between them. CDR1 and CDR2 from the germline V gene are LGHDT and YNNKEL (reference sequence). The CDR3 protein is CASSQLVGGLREQYF. CDR3 bases: TGTGCCAGCAGCCAACTTGTCGGGGGATTAAGGGAGCAGTACTTC.

This clonotype was observed a handful of times. The gene calls are TRBV7-8 and TRBJ2-7, with 14 bases fitting TRBD2. Trimming removed 3 bases from V and 2 bases from J; junction bases left unmatched: 6. CDR1 and CDR2 from the germline V gene are SGHVS and FQNEAQ. This CDR3 region has 17 residues. CDR3 protein: CASSFRLAGGKPYEQYF. CDR3 coding DNA: TGTGCCAGCAGCTTTCGACTAGCGGGGGGGAAACCCTACGAGCAGTACTTC.

In its sample, this clonotype was seen a few times. This sequence joins TRBV5-5 and TRBJ2-3, with TRBD2 matching over 10 bases. The trim removed 5 bases at V and 2 bases at J, leaving 8 bases unmatched. Per the germline V gene, CDR1 is SGHKS and CDR2 is YYEKEE (reference sequence). The CDR3 has 16 amino acids. The CDR3 loop reads CASSALAGVNTDTQYF. The CDR3 DNA is TGTGCCAGCAGTGCCCTAGCGGGGGTGAACACAGATACGCAGTATTTT.

The gene calls are TRBV7-3 and TRBJ1-3, with D hard to call. V lost 5 bases and J lost 4, with 15 bases in between. The CDR3 loop spans 15 amino acids. Germline-derived CDR1 and CDR2 are SGHTA and FQGTGA. The CDR3 nucleotides read TGTGCCAGCAGCCCCGGCTCGTCCTCGGGAAACACCATATATTTT. Translating it yields CASSPGSSSGNTIYF.

CDR3 nucleotide sequence: TGTGCCAGCAGCTTCTCCGGGGGTAATCAGCCCCAGCATTTT. The encoded protein is CASSFSGGNQPQHF. This sequence joins TRBV7-8 and TRBJ1-5, with D tentatively TRBD1 (5 bases). This CDR3 is built from 14 residues. The V end lost 3 bases, the J end lost 4 bases, and 10 bases lay between the germline ends. Germline CDR1 and CDR2: SGHVS and FQNEAQ.

The V call is TRBV19, the J call TRBJ1-2; D may be TRBD1 (5 bases). Trimming took off 5 bases at V and 7 bases at J, with 14 bases between the two ends. CDR3 length: 13 amino acids. Germline V gene data show CDR1 as LNHDA and CDR2 as SQIVND (reference sequence). The CDR3 DNA sequence: TGTGCCAGTAGTGGGGACGGCGGGCGTGGCTACACCTTC. Amino acid sequence: CASSGDGGRGYTF.

V gene TRBV12-3 or TRBV12-4 combines with J gene TRBJ1-5; D is unclear. Trimming stripped 3 bases from V and 4 bases from J, with 10 bases between. This CDR3 contains 14 residues. CDR3 residues: CASSLSAGNQPQHF. CDR3 DNA: TGTGCCAGCAGTTTGTCGGCAGGTAATCAGCCCCAGCATTTT.

The rearrangement uses TRBV29-1 and TRBJ1-2, with 8 positions matching TRBD1. Germline values: CDR1 SQVTM, CDR2 ANQGSEA. The CDR3 length is 17 residues. Germline trimming cut 1 base from V and 5 bases from J; bases unmatched to any gene: 15. In nucleotides, the CDR3 is TGCAGCGTTGAAGCCTTTCGTGGACAGGGATCAGTTTATGGCTACACCTTC. Protein product: CSVEAFRGQGSVYGYTF.

This clonotype was observed at least ten times. The J gene is TRBJ2-1, the V gene TRBV12-3 or TRBV12-4; D is unresolved. V shed 2 bases and J shed 7 bases, with 3 bases lying between them. CDR3 length: 11 residues. The CDR3 sequence: CASSLSNEQFF. The CDR3 DNA is TGTGCCAGCAGTTTATCTAATGAGCAGTTCTTC.

The chain recombines TRBV18 with TRBJ1-4, with TRBD1 matching 9 bases. The CDR3 covers 15 residues. J lost 7 bases, V lost 3 bases, and 6 bases had no gene match. Germline V gene sequence: CDR1 KGHSH, CDR2 LQKENI. CDR3 in DNA: TGTGCCAGCTCACCCCTGACAGGGGGTGCTGAAAAACTGTTTTTT. Protein sequence: CASSPLTGGAEKLFF.

Many counts were recorded for this clonotype. CDR3 sequence reads: CASSLEVAEYNEQFF. Written as DNA, the CDR3 is TGTGCCAGCAGTTTAGAGGTAGCGGAGTACAATGAGCAGTTCTTC. This rearrangement joins TRBV12-3 or TRBV12-4 to TRBJ2-1; tentatively, D is TRBD2 (6 bases). The CDR3 totals 15 residues. Trimming removed 1 base from V and 4 bases from J, with 11 bases in between.

CDR3 bases: TGCAGTGCTCAATCGGGACTTCCTACCACAGATACGCAGTATTTT. Protein sequence: CSAQSGLPTTDTQYF. The V call is TRBV20-1, the J call TRBJ2-3; TRBD2 might be the D (6 bases). This CDR3 spans 15 amino acids. CDR1 and CDR2 from the germline V gene are DFQATT and SNEGSKA (reference sequence). V was clipped by 5 bases and J by 2 bases, with 17 bases between them.

The chain employs TRBV28 and TRBJ2-1; 8 bases agree with TRBD2. The CDR3 is 16 amino acids. After removal of 5 bases from V and 2 bases from J, the junction contained 8 bases not matched to a gene. Germline loops: CDR1 MDHEN, CDR2 SYDVKM. CDR3 in amino acids: CASSRGGSGAYNEQFF. The CDR3 DNA follows: TGTGCCAGCAGTCGGGGGGGGAGCGGGGCCTACAATGAGCAGTTCTTC.

The chain recombines TRBV9 with TRBJ1-6; a possible D gene is TRBD1 (5 bases). CDR1 and CDR2 (germline): SGDLS, YYNGEE. This CDR3 is built from 13 residues. The germline V and J ends were trimmed by 8 bases and 4 bases, with 10 bases remaining between them. The CDR3 nucleotides read TGTGCCAGTCAGGGTACTTATAATTCACCCCTCCACTTT. Its translation: CASQGTYNSPLHF.

V is TRBV12-3 or TRBV12-4 and J is TRBJ1-2; D gene uncertain. This CDR3 is 11 amino acids long. V lost 5 bases, J lost 7 bases, and 8 bases lay in between. The CDR3 protein is CASSLGSGYTF. CDR3 bases: TGTGCCAGCAGTCTAGGGAGTGGCTACACCTTC.

This chain uses TRBV6-2 or TRBV6-3 with TRBJ2-5, with a weak D call TRBD1 (5 bases). Trimming removed 2 bases at V and 5 bases at J, with 15 bases between. CDR1 is MNHEY and CDR2 is SVGEGT in the germline V gene. CDR3 length equals 15 residues. The CDR3 DNA reads as TGTGCCAGCAGTTACGGAGAGACAGTGGCCGAGACCCAGTACTTC. Translated, it gives CASSYGETVAETQYF.

The rearrangement links TRBV9 to TRBJ1-3; D ambiguous. Trimming removed 3 bases from V and 1 base from J, with 8 bases in between. CDR1 SGDLS and CDR2 YYNGEE come from the germline V gene. This CDR3 comprises 14 residues. CDR3 nucleotide sequence: TGTGCCAGCAGCGGTCTAGTTTCTGGAAACACCATATATTTT. Translated: CASSGLVSGNTIYF.

This clonotype was seen a handful of times. The CDR3 DNA reads TGCGCCAGCAGCGAGGACCTCCCAACGATCGGTAATGAGCAGTTCTTC. This translates into CASSEDLPTIGNEQFF. The chain is built from TRBV5-1 and TRBJ2-1; D gene uncertain. Germline V gives CDR1 SGHRS, CDR2 YFSETQ. Trimming pared 4 bases from V and 7 bases from J, leaving 21 bases between. This CDR3 is 16 amino acids long.

This chain connects TRBV10-3 to TRBJ2-1; 9 nucleotides agree with TRBD2. Per the germline V gene, CDR1 is ENHRY and CDR2 is SYGVKD. J gave up 0 bases and V 8 bases, and 5 bases lay outside the gene matches. This CDR3 has 15 residues. The CDR3 reads CAILTSGGSYNEQFF. In nucleotides, the CDR3 is TGTGCCATCTTGACTAGCGGCGGCTCCTACAATGAGCAGTTCTTC.

This clonotype showed up just a few times. At one boundary the junction diverges from the germline segment, which might be a read error. V is TRBV5-6 and J is TRBJ2-1, with D tentatively TRBD1 or TRBD2 (5 bases each). There are 15 residues in the CDR3. Germline V gives CDR1 SGHDT, CDR2 YYEEEE. This CDR3 reads CASRLEARGNNEQFF. The CDR3 nucleotides are TGTGCCAGCAGGTTGGAGGCGAGGGGTAACAATGAGCAGTTCTTC.

This clonotype was counted between two and nine times. The chain couples TRBV7-9 to TRBJ1-5; D may be TRBD1 (5 bases). Trimming pared 5 bases from V and 6 bases from J, leaving 14 bases between. This CDR3 spans 14 amino acids. Germline CDR1 SEHNR, CDR2 FQNEAQ (reference sequence). The CDR3 loop reads CASSRGGASQPQHF. DNA for the CDR3: TGTGCCAGCAGCCGTGGAGGGGCGTCTCAGCCCCAGCATTTT.

This clonotype was seen a handful of times. An end of the junction does not agree with germline; a read error may underlie this. The chain is built from TRBV20-1 and TRBJ2-7, with 7 bases that match TRBD1. CDR3 size: 13 residues. The germline V gene has CDR1 DFQATT and CDR2 SNEGSKA (reference sequence). This CDR3 reads CSADGDSRYGQYF. CDR3 nucleotides: TGCAGTGCTGACGGGGACAGCCGTTACGGGCAGTACTTC.

The gene calls are TRBV6-2 or TRBV6-3 and TRBJ2-1; possible D gene TRBD2, 6 bases. Looked up from germline, CDR1 is MNHEY and CDR2 is SVGEGT. CDR3 length: 18 amino acids. V lost 5 bases to trimming and J lost 0 bases, with 20 bases between them. The CDR3 DNA reads as TGTGCCAGCAGTACTCCCGGGACTTTTGCGAGCTCCTACAATGAGCAGTTCTTC. Protein: CASSTPGTFASSYNEQFF.

The chain employs TRBV7-7 and TRBJ1-5; 7 bases are a match to TRBD1. The CDR3 runs to 17 residues. Trimming took 0 bases from V and 1 from J; bases not matched to a gene: 6. CDR1 is SSHAT and CDR2 is FNYEAQ in the germline V gene (reference sequence). CDR3 nucleotides: TGTGCCAGCAGCTTAGCGCGGGAGGGGGCGAGCAATCAGCCCCAGCATTTT. This translates into CASSLAREGASNQPQHF.

The sample holds a few counts of this clonotype. The CDR3 coding sequence is TGTGCCAGCAGCAGAACCGACAGAGAAGCTTTCTTT. It yields the protein CASSRTDREAFF. The V and J genes are TRBV7-9 and TRBJ1-1; a possible D gene is TRBD1 (5 bases). Per the germline V gene, CDR1 is SEHNR and CDR2 is FQNEAQ (reference sequence). This CDR3 region has 12 residues. V gave up 5 bases and J gave up 8 bases, with 12 bases separating them. Filled out from reference TRBV7-9 and TRBJ1-1, the complete variable domain reads DTGVSQNPRHKITKRGQNVTFRCDPISEHNRLYWYRQTLGQGPEFLTYFQNEAQLEKSRLLSDRFSAERPKGSFSTLEIQRTEQGDSAMYLCASSRTDREAFFGQGTRLTVV.

This chain uses TRBV5-1 with TRBJ1-1, with a weak D call TRBD1 (5 bases). Germline-derived CDR1 and CDR2 are SGHRS and YFSETQ. This CDR3 has 13 residues. The germline V and J ends were trimmed by 5 bases and 4 bases, with 12 bases remaining between them. The CDR3 bases are TGCGCCAGCAGTTGGGACGTCGTCACTGAAGCTTTCTTT. This translates into CASSWDVVTEAFF.

This clonotype was detected a few times. The genes are TRBV6-5 and TRBJ1-1; 7 bases map to TRBD1. V lost 5 bases and J lost 1; bases outside the gene matches: 7. This CDR3 region has 15 residues. The V gene's germline CDR1 is MNHEY and CDR2 SVGAGI. In DNA form, the CDR3 reads TGTGCCAGCAGTCAACAACAGGGGCCGAACACTGAAGCTTTCTTT. Translating it yields CASSQQQGPNTEAFF.

This clonotype was found a few times. The CDR3 nucleotides read TGTGCCAGCTCGAGGACTAGCGGTTACACAGATACGCAGTATTTT. Protein sequence: CASSRTSGYTDTQYF. The chain combines TRBV18 with TRBJ2-3, with 10 bases fitting TRBD2. This CDR3 has 15 amino acids. Germline-derived CDR1 and CDR2 are KGHSH and LQKENI. V dropped 6 bases and J dropped 2; count of bases not matched to a gene: 5.

The chain combines TRBV3-1 with TRBJ2-1, with unresolved D. The CDR3 extends over 13 amino acids. Trimming took off 4 bases at V and 7 bases at J, with 11 bases between the two ends. Per the germline V gene, CDR1 is LGHDT and CDR2 is YNNKEL (reference sequence). CDR3 loop: CASSRYSPNEQFF. CDR3 DNA: TGTGCCAGCAGCCGTTATAGCCCGAATGAGCAGTTCTTC.

This clonotype was seen more than once but under ten times. V and J are TRBV6-2 or TRBV6-3 and TRBJ1-5; D not resolved. The CDR3 totals 12 residues. The ends were cut back, 2 bases at V and 9 bases at J, with 8 bases in the middle. CDR1 is MNHEY and CDR2 is SVGEGT in the germline V gene. The CDR3: CASSYDSRPQHF. The CDR3 nucleotides are TGTGCCAGCAGTTACGATTCCCGGCCCCAGCATTTT.